The 21 T cell receptor beta chains reported below all come from one sample, sequenced in a study of patients and donors after allogeneic stem cell transplantation. TCRdb analysed the RT-PCR reads with MiXCR anew, one entry per CDR3 protein. The table shows 800,000 to 1,000,000 distinct CDR3 sequences, with roughly 18% occurring only once. The sample taken for sequencing was blood, either unsorted or a sorted T cell fraction (not recorded which). These receptors all come from a human donor who was either an allogeneic HSCT recipient or a stem cell or donor lymphocyte infusion donor (not recorded which). It is not recorded whose cells these are; they may come from a transplant donor.

This clonotype was detected only a few times. This chain links TRBV12-3 or TRBV12-4 with TRBJ2-7; TRBD1 is a possible D gene (6 bases). This CDR3 contains 14 residues. The V and J ends lost 4 bases and 3 bases respectively, with 13 bases between them. This chain's CDR3 is CASSSGQPNYEQYF. DNA of the CDR3: TGTGCCAGCAGTTCAGGACAGCCTAACTACGAGCAGTACTTC.

The chain has TRBV6-1 and TRBJ2-2; 7 bases are shared with TRBD2. Germline V gene lookup returns CDR1 MNHNS and CDR2 SASEGT. The trim removed 3 bases at V and 7 bases at J, leaving 11 bases unmatched. This CDR3 contains 16 residues. CDR3 sequence (DNA): TGTGCCAGCAGTGAGACAACAGGTTGGGGGGGCGGGGAGCTGTTTTTT. Translating it yields CASSETTGWGGGELFF.

This clonotype was counted a few times. The chain combines TRBV6-6 with TRBJ2-7, with D maybe TRBD1 (6 bases). Trimming removed 6 bases from V and 4 bases from J, with 13 bases in between. This CDR3 contains 13 residues. Per the germline V gene, CDR1 is MNHNY and CDR2 is SVGAGI (reference sequence). The CDR3 here is CASRDSLPYEQYF. The DNA for the CDR3 is TGTGCCAGCAGGGACAGTTTACCGTACGAGCAGTACTTC.

This clonotype was seen a few times. The chain couples TRBV20-1 to TRBJ2-2; 14 nucleotides align to TRBD2. The CDR3 consists of 16 residues. V lost 0 bases and J lost 10; bases outside the gene matches: 7. Germline V gene data show CDR1 as DFQATT and CDR2 as SNEGSKA (reference sequence). The DNA for the CDR3 is TGCAGTGCTAGAGATCCGAGACTAGCGGGAGGGCCGGAGCTGTTTTTT. The encoded protein is CSARDPRLAGGPELFF.

This clonotype was recorded a few times. The rearrangement uses TRBV20-1 and TRBJ2-7, with TRBD2 identical over 9 bases. Trimming at V came to 2 bases and at J to 2 bases, leaving 4 bases not matched to a gene. Germline-derived CDR1 and CDR2 are DFQATT and SNEGSKA (reference sequence). The CDR3 has 14 amino acids. As DNA, the CDR3 is TGCAGTGCTAGAAAGCGGGAGGCAACCTACGAGCAGTACTTC. Amino acids: CSARKREATYEQYF.

The rearrangement joins TRBV11-3 to TRBJ2-1, with TRBD2 identical over 7 bases. CDR3 length equals 17 residues. The germline V gene has CDR1 SGHNT and CDR2 YENEEA. Trimming removed 0 bases from V and 4 bases from J; junction bases left unmatched: 9. CDR3 DNA: TGTGCCAGCAGCTTAGATCGTCCCGCTAGCGGTTACAATGAGCAGTTCTTC. It specifies CASSLDRPASGYNEQFF. The full variable domain, with the rest looked up from reference TRBV11-3 and TRBJ2-1, is EAGVVQSPRYKIIEKKQPVAFWCNPISGHNTLYWYLQNLGQGPELLIRYENEEAVDDSQLPKDRFSAERLKGVDSTLKIQPAELGDSAVYLCASSLDRPASGYNEQFFGPGTRLTVL.

The V gene is TRBV6-2 or TRBV6-3, the J gene TRBJ1-2; D is unclear. CDR3 length: 16 residues. V was cut by 0 bases and J by 4 bases, with 15 bases left in between. In germline, CDR1 is MNHEY, CDR2 SVGEGT. CDR3 loop: CASSYSTGRQPYGYTF. CDR3 sequence (DNA): TGTGCCAGCAGTTACTCGACGGGTAGGCAGCCCTATGGCTACACCTTC.

This clonotype occurred once. The rearrangement joins TRBV4-3 to TRBJ1-2; no clear D gene. The CDR3 has 16 residues. Germline V gives CDR1 LGHNA, CDR2 YSLEER. V was pared by 1 base and J by 5 bases, with 17 bases between. The CDR3 here is CASSQGVLSSAYGYTF. The CDR3 bases are TGCGCCAGCAGCCAAGGGGTCCTCTCCTCCGCATATGGCTACACCTTC.

This clonotype was seen only a few times. V usage is TRBV12-3 or TRBV12-4 and J usage is TRBJ1-2, with 8 bases aligning to TRBD1. The CDR3 length is 14 residues. V trimming: 3 bases; J trimming: 4 bases; junction bases outside the gene matches: 4. CDR3 loop: CASSFRGLGYGYTF. Here the CDR3 DNA reads TGTGCCAGCAGTTTCAGGGGGCTAGGCTATGGCTACACCTTC.

This clonotype was seen a few times. The V call is TRBV6-4, the J call TRBJ2-3; D is undetermined. Trimming shortened V by 2 bases and J by 4 bases, and 7 bases separated the two germline ends. Germline CDR1 MRHNA, CDR2 SNTAGT. The CDR3 covers 13 residues. Here the CDR3 reads CASSDNRADTQYF. CDR3 nucleotide sequence: TGTGCCAGCAGTGACAATCGCGCAGATACGCAGTATTTT.

The chain couples TRBV11-2 to TRBJ1-5; no clear D. Per the germline V gene, CDR1 is SGHAT and CDR2 is FQNNGV. This CDR3 is 14 amino acids long. V was pared by 3 bases and J by 7 bases, with 13 bases between. The CDR3: CASSFGKGGQPQHF. CDR3 nucleotide sequence: TGTGCCAGCAGCTTTGGGAAGGGTGGCCAGCCCCAGCATTTT.

Many counts were recorded for this clonotype. The V call is TRBV20-1, the J call TRBJ2-2; D may match TRBD1 or TRBD2 (6 bases each). The CDR3 has 13 amino acids. The germline V gene has CDR1 DFQATT and CDR2 SNEGSKA (reference sequence). V lost 6 bases and J 6 bases, leaving 14 bases between the germline ends. The CDR3: CSASRGAAGELFF. The CDR3 coding sequence is TGCAGTGCGTCTAGGGGGGCCGCCGGGGAGCTGTTTTTT.

The genes are TRBV18 and TRBJ2-1; TRBD2 agrees at 9 bases. CDR3 length: 20 residues. Germline lookup yields CDR1 KGHSH and CDR2 LQKENI. V gave up 6 bases and J gave up 0 bases; unmatched junction bases: 18. The CDR3 nucleotides read TGTGCCAGCTCCCCCTCACTGAGACTAGCGGCCCTGAGCTCCTACAATGAGCAGTTCTTC. This sequence encodes CASSPSLRLAALSSYNEQFF.

The CDR3 DNA reads TGTGCCAGCAGTTTGTATACAGGGGGCGGGGTAGCTGAAGCTTTCTTT. Translation gives CASSLYTGGGVAEAFF. The rearrangement joins TRBV12-3 or TRBV12-4 to TRBJ1-1; 9 bases fit TRBD1. Unmatched junction bases numbered 11, after V lost 3 bases and J lost 6 bases. This CDR3 has 16 amino acids.

CDR3 DNA sequence: TGTGCCAGCAGTTCTTCTCGACAGGGGGACTATGGCTACACCTTC. This encodes CASSSSRQGDYGYTF. J is TRBJ1-2 and V is TRBV6-5; 9 bases match TRBD1. This CDR3 is built from 15 residues. The V gene's germline CDR1 is MNHEY and CDR2 SVGAGI. V shed 4 bases and J 3 bases; nucleotides not matched to a gene: 6.

In its sample, this clonotype was seen a few times. The V call is TRBV29-1, the J call TRBJ2-7; 7 bases map to TRBD1. This CDR3 spans 13 amino acids. V gave up 5 bases and J gave up 2 bases; unmatched junction bases: 6. CDR1 is SQVTM, CDR2 ANQGSEA, per germline. CDR3 loop: CSVPTGNPYEQYF. CDR3 in DNA: TGCAGCGTTCCGACAGGGAACCCCTACGAGCAGTACTTC.

Many counts were recorded for this clonotype. This chain joins TRBV29-1 and TRBJ2-3, with 7 bases aligning to TRBD1. Trimming removed 8 bases from V and 3 bases from J; junction bases left unmatched: 5. This CDR3 region has 12 residues. CDR1 is SQVTM and CDR2 is ANQGSEA in the germline V gene. Written as DNA, the CDR3 is TGCAGCCAAAGACAGGGAACAGATACGCAGTATTTT. Encoded protein: CSQRQGTDTQYF.

At least ten counts were recorded for this clonotype. The genes are TRBV29-1 and TRBJ2-3; TRBD2 aligns across 7 bases. V lost 5 bases, J lost 3 bases, and 5 bases stayed unmatched. From germline, CDR1 is SQVTM and CDR2 ANQGSEA. The CDR3 has 13 amino acids. Written as DNA, the CDR3 is TGCAGCGTTAGGGAGGGTCGAACAGATACGCAGTATTTT. Its protein is CSVREGRTDTQYF.

The gene calls are TRBV18 and TRBJ1-1; 9 nucleotides match TRBD1. This CDR3 region has 16 residues. Trimming cost V 6 bases and J 5 bases; bases outside gene matches: 13. CDR1 KGHSH and CDR2 LQKENI come from the germline V gene. CDR3 in DNA: TGTGCCAGCTCCAAAAACAGGGGGCCCGGCGGGACTGAAGCTTTCTTT. Translating gives CASSKNRGPGGTEAFF.

The table lists this clonotype with a few counts. One junction end disagrees with the germline gene, perhaps due to a read error. The chain employs TRBV5-1 and TRBJ2-3; D possibly corresponds to TRBD2 (5 bases). The CDR3 extends over 14 amino acids. Germline CDR1 SGHRS, CDR2 YFSETQ. This CDR3 reads CASSLAAGADTQYF. DNA of the CDR3: TGTGCCAGCAGCTTGGCCGCCGGGGCAGATACGCAGTATTTT.

The chain is built from TRBV29-1 and TRBJ2-7; TRBD2 aligns across 10 bases. After removal of 7 bases from V and 7 bases from J, the junction contained 13 bases not matched to a gene. Per the germline V gene, CDR1 is SQVTM and CDR2 is ANQGSEA. CDR3 length: 14 amino acids. CDR3 in amino acids: CSGLSGRPGGEQYF. The CDR3 DNA reads as TGCAGCGGGCTTAGCGGGAGGCCCGGCGGAGAGCAGTACTTC.